This TCR beta chain was documented in a study of long-term antiretroviral therapy in people with HIV. CDR1 and CDR2 from the germline V gene are SGHRS and YFSETQ. Germline trimming cut 4 bases from V and 0 bases from J; bases unmatched to any gene: 3. The CDR3 totals 15 residues. Study results and caveats: Data on ART adherence, viral resistance or therapy changes were unavailable.

Survey level was the resolution at which the v3.0 immunoSEQ assay ran. The table came from immunoSEQ multiplex PCR; TCRdb's copy has only in-frame clones and leaves some out. The repertoire holds around 35,000 clones, with approximately 84% as singletons. About this clone itself: Its antigen is as yet unknown.

The source material was unsorted PBMCs, sampled 3.1 years after starting antiretroviral therapy. This sequence originates from a woman aged 45 to 65 with HIV. The rearrangement joins TRBV5-1 to TRBJ1-1, with 10 bases matching TRBD1. This CDR3 is CASSRQGALNTEAFF. The CDR3 DNA is TGCGCCAGCAGCCGACAGGGGGCGTTGAACACTGAAGCTTTCTTT.